This T cell receptor (beta chain) was sequenced for a study of T cells in Graves' hyperthyroidism and ophthalmopathy. The source material, RNA transcripts, was used to amplify TCR beta CDR3 regions. An initial round of RT-PCR targeting the TCR CDR3 relied on the HTBI primer set. Each CDR3 protein gets one entry after TCRdb re-called the multiplex PCR reads with MiXCR. The sample contains about 840,000 distinct CDR3 sequences, 35% to 45% of which appear only once. Input material: blood. The receptor was derived from a man aged 18 to 29 with Graves' hyperthyroidism.

CDR3 region: CASSVEPGLAGPTGELFF. The CDR3 region has the DNA TGTGCCAGCAGCGTTGAACCGGGACTAGCGGGGCCCACCGGGGAGCTGTTTTTT. The genes are TRBV9 and TRBJ2-2, with 13 bases identical to TRBD2. Per germline, CDR1 SGDLS and CDR2 YYNGEE. The junction had 8 bases not matched to a gene; V was cut back by 2 bases and J by 4 bases. The CDR3 runs 18 residues.